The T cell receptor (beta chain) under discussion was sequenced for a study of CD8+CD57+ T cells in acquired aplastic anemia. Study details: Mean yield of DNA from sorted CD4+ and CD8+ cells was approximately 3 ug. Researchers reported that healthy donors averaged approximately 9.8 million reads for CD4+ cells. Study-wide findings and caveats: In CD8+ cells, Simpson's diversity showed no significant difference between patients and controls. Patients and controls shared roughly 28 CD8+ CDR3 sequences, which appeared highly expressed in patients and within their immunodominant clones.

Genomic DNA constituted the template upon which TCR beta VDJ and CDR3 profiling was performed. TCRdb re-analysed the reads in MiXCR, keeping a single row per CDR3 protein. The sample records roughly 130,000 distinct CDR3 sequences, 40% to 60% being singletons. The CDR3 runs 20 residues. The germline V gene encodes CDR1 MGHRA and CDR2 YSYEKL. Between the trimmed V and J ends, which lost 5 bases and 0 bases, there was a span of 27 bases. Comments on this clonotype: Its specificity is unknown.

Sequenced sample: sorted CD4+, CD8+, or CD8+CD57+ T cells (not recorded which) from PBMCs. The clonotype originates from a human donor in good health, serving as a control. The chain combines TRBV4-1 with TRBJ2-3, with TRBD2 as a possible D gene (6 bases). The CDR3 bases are TGCGCCAGCAGCGAAAGAGCGGCCGCGGGGCACATTTCCAGCACAGATACGCAGTATTTT. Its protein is CASSERAAAGHISSTDTQYF.